The 24 T cell receptor beta chains in this list originate from one sample, sequenced in a study of OX40 agonist ivuxolimab in advanced cancers. Libraries were prepared by immunoSEQ multiplex PCR; TCRdb keeps only in-frame clonotypes and omits some of them. Of fewer than 85,000 clones listed, around 81% are singletons. Material: CD4+ or CD8+ T cells sorted from blood, obtained in a trial of the OX40 agonist ivuxolimab. The source is an adult with an advanced solid tumor such as melanoma, head and neck, liver or kidney cancer.

The chain uses TRBV30 and TRBJ2-3; D might be TRBD1 (6 bases). The CDR3 consists of 17 residues. The V gene lost 2 bases and the J gene lost 2 bases, with 20 bases spanning the gap. CDR1 is GTSNPN and CDR2 is SVGIG in the germline V gene (reference sequence). CDR3 DNA: TGTGCCTGGAGTAGTGGGGCAAGACAGGCTTTCACAGATACGCAGTATTTT. It translates to CAWSSGARQAFTDTQYF.

The CDR3 sequence: CASSTVLFPVGEQYF. The CDR3 nucleotides read TGTGCCAGCAGTACCGTCCTTTTCCCTGTGGGGGAGCAGTACTTC. V is TRBV7-2 and J is TRBJ2-7; no reliable D call. CDR1 SGHTA and CDR2 FQGNSA come from the germline V gene. V lost 6 bases, J lost 7 bases, and 22 bases lay in between. The CDR3 length is 15 residues.

The chain links TRBV4-1 to TRBJ2-7, with 10 bases matching TRBD2. The germline V gene encodes CDR1 MGHRA and CDR2 YSYEKL. The CDR3 spans 17 residues. V trimming: 0 bases; J trimming: 2 bases; junction bases outside the gene matches: 7. The CDR3 nucleotides read TGCGCCAGCAGCCAAGATTGGCTAGCGGGAGTCACCTACGAGCAGTACTTC. It specifies CASSQDWLAGVTYEQYF.

The J gene is TRBJ2-2, the V gene TRBV7-9; 11 bases line up with TRBD1. This CDR3 spans 17 amino acids. The V gene end was trimmed by 4 bases and the J gene end by 5 bases; junction bases not matched to a gene: 9. The germline V gene encodes CDR1 SEHNR and CDR2 FQNEAQ (reference sequence). CDR3 coding DNA: TGTGCCAGCAGCTCGCGAGGACAGGGGGCAAGGACCGGGGAGCTGTTTTTT. This translates into CASSSRGQGARTGELFF.

This clone was seen a handful of times. This sequence joins TRBV4-2 and TRBJ2-3, with D possibly being TRBD2 (5 bases). Germline V gene sequence: CDR1 LGHNA, CDR2 YNFKEQ. CDR3 length equals 15 residues. With 0 bases removed from V and 2 bases from J, the gap between germline ends came to 9 bases. This CDR3 reads CASSQEQRTTDTQYF. The CDR3 coding sequence is TGTGCCAGCAGCCAAGAACAGCGGACCACAGATACGCAGTATTTT.

The CDR3: CSVEGYGYTF. The CDR3 region has the DNA TGCAGCGTTGAGGGCTATGGCTACACCTTC. The J gene is TRBJ1-2, the V gene TRBV29-1; the D is unclear. Per germline, CDR1 SQVTM and CDR2 ANQGSEA. The CDR3 loop spans 10 amino acids. V lost 3 bases and J 4 bases, leaving 3 bases between the germline ends.

V and J are TRBV4-3 and TRBJ2-5; D unresolved. The J call could be wrong; TRBJ2-7 is a better fit for the DNA end. This CDR3 spans 15 amino acids. The V gene's germline CDR1 is LGHNA and CDR2 YSLEER. The CDR3 loop is CASSQDNLLSGEQYF. The CDR3 region has the DNA TGCGCCAGCAGCCAAGATAACCTTCTCAGTGGCGAGCAGTACTTC.

The V gene is TRBV4-2, the J gene TRBJ2-2; the match to TRBD2 covers 12 bases. This CDR3 has 19 amino acids. V shed 0 bases, J shed 6 bases, and the junction held 11 bases outside the gene matches. The germline V gene has CDR1 LGHNA and CDR2 YNFKEQ. The CDR3 protein is CASSQDPASGGDWAGELFF. The DNA for the CDR3 is TGTGCCAGCAGCCAAGATCCAGCTAGCGGGGGGGATTGGGCCGGGGAGCTGTTTTTT.

The J gene is TRBJ2-1, the V gene TRBV29-1; tentative D call: TRBD2 (5 bases). The CDR3 extends over 14 amino acids. Per germline, CDR1 SQVTM and CDR2 ANQGSEA. Trimming removed 3 bases at V and 9 bases at J, with 18 bases between. For the CDR3, the DNA is TGCAGCGTTGATACGGGAACCGGTCACCGTGAGCAGTTCTTC. It translates to CSVDTGTGHREQFF.

This clone was observed a handful of times. The chain links TRBV6-5 to TRBJ2-1; 10 nucleotides agree with TRBD2. Germline CDR1 and CDR2: MNHEY and SVGAGI. Trimming took 6 bases from V and 5 from J; bases not matched to a gene: 7. The CDR3 extends over 15 amino acids. The CDR3 here is CASRIGLAENNEQFF. The CDR3 coding sequence is TGTGCCAGCAGGATAGGACTAGCGGAGAACAATGAGCAGTTCTTC.

Points on this clone: Other DNA sequences in the sample encode the same CDR3. This rearrangement joins TRBV7-3 to TRBJ2-7; 8 nucleotides match TRBD1. With V trimmed by 5 bases and J by 1 base, 10 bases remained unmatched. The germline V gene encodes CDR1 SGHTA and CDR2 FQGTGA. The CDR3 length is 16 residues. In nucleotides, the CDR3 is TGTGCCAGCAGCCTTAGTGGACAGGGATGGTCCTACGAGCAGTACTTC. This translates into CASSLSGQGWSYEQYF.

This clone was recorded only once. The CDR3 DNA sequence: TGCGCCAGCAGCTTGGGGCGCAGGGGGCCCTCCTACGAGCAGTACTTC. Translating gives CASSLGRRGPSYEQYF. V usage is TRBV5-1 and J usage is TRBJ2-7; 8 positions match TRBD1. Germline V gene data show CDR1 as SGHRS and CDR2 as YFSETQ. The J segment lost 0 bases and the V segment lost 0 bases, leaving 5 bases of the junction unmatched. CDR3 length equals 16 residues.

This clone was found a few times. The genes are TRBV9 and TRBJ1-3; the D is unclear. Germline V CDR1 and CDR2: SGDLS, YYNGEE. The CDR3 runs 18 residues. Trimming removed 0 bases at V and 0 bases at J, with 16 bases between. The CDR3 region has the DNA TGTGCCAGCAGCGTAGCTACGGCCACCTCAAGCTCTGGAAACACCATATATTTT. Translation gives CASSVATATSSSGNTIYF.

CDR3 DNA: TGTGCCAGCAGTTCTCCGGGACGGCTTTACAATGAGCAGTTCTTC. Residues: CASSSPGRLYNEQFF. V and J are TRBV27 and TRBJ2-1; D possibly matches TRBD1 or TRBD2 (5 bases each). This CDR3 contains 15 residues. Germline V lookup: CDR1 MNHEY, CDR2 SMNVEV (reference sequence). Trimming shortened V by 4 bases and J by 4 bases, and 14 bases separated the two germline ends.

This chain links TRBV10-1 with TRBJ2-7; TRBD2 agrees at 7 bases. After removal of 6 bases from V and 3 bases from J, the junction contained 5 bases not matched to a gene. The CDR3 loop spans 13 amino acids. The germline V gene encodes CDR1 WNHNN and CDR2 SYGVQD (reference sequence). CDR3 nucleotide sequence: TGCGCCAGCAGCGGAGCGGGAAACTACGAGCAGTACTTC. Its translation: CASSGAGNYEQYF.

This sequence joins TRBV5-4 and TRBJ2-5; 8 bases are a match to TRBD1. CDR3 size: 13 residues. Unmatched junction bases numbered 3, after V lost 4 bases and J lost 4 bases. Germline assignment: CDR1 SGHNT and CDR2 YYREEE (reference sequence). This chain's CDR3 is CASSRDRGETQYF. The DNA for the CDR3 is TGTGCCAGCAGCCGCGACAGGGGAGAGACCCAGTACTTC.

The chain has TRBV6-5 and TRBJ2-2; D uncertain. With 8 bases removed from V and 0 bases from J, the gap between germline ends came to 7 bases. Germline CDR1 reads MNHEY; CDR2 reads SVGAGI. This CDR3 contains 13 residues. CDR3 amino acids: CASHDPNTGELFF. In nucleotides, the CDR3 is TGTGCCAGCCACGACCCGAACACCGGGGAGCTGTTTTTT.

The V call is TRBV7-3, the J call TRBJ2-3; D gene ambiguous. The CDR3 runs 12 residues. Germline CDR1 reads SGHTA; CDR2 reads FQGTGA. Trimming left V 5 bases short and J 1 base short, with 4 bases between. The CDR3 DNA sequence: TGTGCCAGCAGCCGAGGCACAGATACGCAGTATTTT. Its translation is CASSRGTDTQYF.

This chain links TRBV10-1 with TRBJ2-1; 7 nucleotides align to TRBD1. V shed 4 bases and J 2 bases; nucleotides not matched to a gene: 2. Looked up from germline, CDR1 is WNHNN and CDR2 is SYGVQD (reference sequence). This CDR3 comprises 14 residues. Here the CDR3 reads CASSAGGTYNEQFF. The CDR3 region has the DNA TGCGCCAGCAGTGCAGGGGGTACCTACAATGAGCAGTTCTTC.

The rearrangement links TRBV27 to TRBJ1-3; D ambiguous. The germline V gene has CDR1 MNHEY and CDR2 SMNVEV (reference sequence). Trimming cost V 8 bases and J 4 bases, with 12 bases left between them. The CDR3 covers 13 residues. CDR3 coding DNA: TGTGCCAGCCGGAAGGTTTCCGGAAACACCATATATTTT. It translates to CASRKVSGNTIYF.

V and J are TRBV10-1 and TRBJ2-3; 7 nucleotides agree with TRBD2. With 0 bases clipped from V and 4 bases from J, the junction kept 4 bases outside the gene matches. CDR1 and CDR2 from the germline V gene are WNHNN and SYGVQD (reference sequence). The CDR3 loop spans 15 amino acids. The CDR3, as DNA: TGCGCCAGCAGTGAGTCCGGGGGGTTAGCAGATACGCAGTATTTT. It specifies CASSESGGLADTQYF.

This chain links TRBV11-2 with TRBJ2-7; 7 nucleotides line up with TRBD1. The CDR3 spans 16 residues. J gave up 0 bases and V 1 base, and 6 bases lay outside the gene matches. Germline values: CDR1 SGHAT, CDR2 FQNNGV. CDR3 amino acids: CASSLVRTGSSYEQYF. DNA of the CDR3: TGTGCCAGCAGCTTAGTTCGGACAGGAAGCTCCTACGAGCAGTACTTC.

The chain combines TRBV4-1 with TRBJ2-1; 12 bases are a match to TRBD2. After removal of 3 bases from V and 4 bases from J, the junction contained 4 bases not matched to a gene. The CDR3 sequence is 16 residues long. The germline gives CDR1 MGHRA, CDR2 YSYEKL. The CDR3 nucleotides read TGCGCCAGCAGCCACCTAGCGGGAGGGGAATACAATGAGCAGTTCTTC. Its translation is CASSHLAGGEYNEQFF.

The chain links TRBV4-2 to TRBJ2-1; 13 bases are a match to TRBD2. Germline V CDR1 and CDR2: LGHNA, YNFKEQ. CDR3 length: 16 amino acids. V shed 8 bases and J 6 bases; nucleotides not matched to a gene: 10. CDR3 sequence reads: CASEIGTSGKPNEQFF. The CDR3 coding sequence is TGTGCCAGCGAAATCGGGACTAGCGGGAAACCCAATGAGCAGTTCTTC.